Each of the 18 T cell receptor beta chains below was sequenced from the same sample in a study of blood T cell repertoires in COVID-19. Sequencing was performed with immunoSEQ multiplex PCR; in TCRdb, only in-frame clones are kept and a portion is missing. The sample lists 200,000 to 250,000 clones, 70% to 90% occurring once. The sample taken for sequencing was PBMCs or T cells enriched from blood (not recorded which). The receptors stem from a woman in her thirties or forties with acute COVID-19.

This chain uses TRBV28 with TRBJ2-1; the match to TRBD1 covers 8 bases. The CDR3 spans 19 residues. CDR1 and CDR2 (germline): MDHEN, SYDVKM. Unmatched junction bases numbered 17, after V lost 6 bases and J lost 1 base. The CDR3 DNA reads as TGTGCCAGCAGATTCTTTTGGACAGGGCTCGGGACTTCCTACAATGAGCAGTTCTTC. Protein sequence: CASRFFWTGLGTSYNEQFF.

V gene TRBV12-5 combines with J gene TRBJ1-1; tentative D call: TRBD1 (5 bases). Germline CDR1 reads LGHNT; CDR2 reads FRNRAP. This CDR3 has 16 amino acids. With 0 bases removed from V and 4 bases from J, the gap between germline ends came to 15 bases. This chain's CDR3 is CASGLVMGGSGTEAFF. CDR3 nucleotide sequence: TGTGCTAGTGGTTTGGTAATGGGGGGAAGCGGCACTGAAGCTTTCTTT.

V usage is TRBV10-2 and J usage is TRBJ1-2; D is unresolved. CDR1 is WSHSY, CDR2 SAAADI, per germline. There are 12 residues in the CDR3. The V gene lost 5 bases and the J gene lost 7 bases, with 11 bases spanning the gap. CDR3 loop: CASSPGSGGYTF. The CDR3 DNA reads TGCGCCAGCAGTCCGGGGAGCGGTGGCTACACCTTC.

The chain combines TRBV18 with TRBJ1-1; 11 positions match TRBD1. This CDR3 has 17 amino acids. V was pared by 1 base and J by 1 base, with 5 bases of the junction left unmatched. Germline V gene lookup returns CDR1 KGHSH and CDR2 LQKENI. CDR3 amino acids: CASSPRDRGSGNTEAFF. The CDR3 region has the DNA TGTGCCAGCTCACCACGGGACAGGGGGAGTGGGAACACTGAAGCTTTCTTT.

This clone has a single count. The chain joins TRBV6-5 to TRBJ1-5, with D possibly TRBD1 on 5 matching bases. The germline gives CDR1 MNHEY, CDR2 SVGAGI. This CDR3 has 15 amino acids. The V and J ends lost 4 bases and 4 bases respectively, with 14 bases between them. CDR3 loop: CASSSGGGWNQPQHF. In DNA form, the CDR3 reads TGTGCCAGCAGTTCCGGGGGGGGTTGGAATCAGCCCCAGCATTTT.

In its sample, this clone was seen a few times. The J gene is TRBJ1-1, the V gene TRBV13, with 7 bases lining up with TRBD1. CDR1 PRHDT and CDR2 FYEKMQ come from the germline V gene (reference sequence). The CDR3 consists of 13 residues. With V trimmed by 3 bases and J by 6 bases, 4 bases remained unmatched. CDR3 amino acids: CASSFKGAAEAFF. For the CDR3, the DNA is TGTGCCAGCAGCTTCAAGGGGGCCGCTGAAGCTTTCTTT.

The chain is built from TRBV6-5 and TRBJ2-7, with D possibly matching TRBD1 (6 bases). Per the germline V gene, CDR1 is MNHEY and CDR2 is SVGAGI. The CDR3 totals 12 residues. Trimming shortened V by 5 bases and J by 7 bases, and 12 bases separated the two germline ends. The CDR3 DNA reads TGTGCCAGCAGTCCCGGCAGGGGTGAGCAGTACTTC. This translates into CASSPGRGEQYF.

The chain combines TRBV6-2 or TRBV6-3 with TRBJ1-4; perhaps TRBD1 as D (5 bases). The germline V and J ends were trimmed by 1 base and 8 bases, with 8 bases remaining between them. CDR3 size: 13 residues. Per germline, CDR1 MNHEY and CDR2 SVGEGT. The CDR3 bases are TGTGCCAGCAGTTACTTTGGACAAGAAAAACTGTTTTTT. Its translation: CASSYFGQEKLFF.

This clone was seen more than once but under ten times. The V and J genes are TRBV2 and TRBJ2-1, with 11 bases aligning to TRBD2. The length of the CDR3 is 14 residues. CDR1 and CDR2 from the germline V gene are SNHLY and FYNNEI. After removal of 5 bases from V and 6 bases from J, the junction contained 3 bases not matched to a gene. Here the CDR3 reads CASSPLAGVNEQFF. The CDR3 nucleotides read TGTGCCAGCAGTCCACTAGCGGGAGTCAATGAGCAGTTCTTC.

The V and J genes are TRBV4-2 and TRBJ2-1; possibly TRBD2 for D (6 bases). The V gene's germline CDR1 is LGHNA and CDR2 YNFKEQ. CDR3 size: 15 residues. V lost 1 base and J lost 7, with 14 bases in between. The CDR3 is CASSQAERARNEQFF. The DNA for the CDR3 is TGTGCCAGCAGCCAAGCCGAGCGGGCAAGGAATGAGCAGTTCTTC.

This clone has a handful of counts. The chain couples TRBV24-1 to TRBJ2-6, with 7 nucleotides matching TRBD1. V shed 5 bases, J shed 2 bases, and the junction held 8 bases outside the gene matches. There are 17 residues in the CDR3. The germline gives CDR1 KGHDR, CDR2 SFDVKD. CDR3 region: CATSGQGRLTGANVLTF. The DNA of the CDR3 is TGTGCCACCAGTGGACAGGGAAGGCTTACTGGGGCCAACGTCCTGACTTTC.

The chain carries TRBV28 and TRBJ1-5; TRBD1 matches at 9 bases. The CDR3 is made up of 15 amino acids. J gave up 6 bases and V 6 bases, and 9 bases lay outside the gene matches. Germline V gene sequence: CDR1 MDHEN, CDR2 SYDVKM. The DNA of the CDR3 is TGTGCCAGCAGCCGGGGACAGGGTGGGGTTCAGCCCCAGCATTTT. It encodes CASSRGQGGVQPQHF.

This chain joins TRBV5-1 and TRBJ2-7, with 7 bases lining up with TRBD1. The ends lost 0 bases at V and 5 bases at J; junction bases unmatched: 5. In germline, CDR1 is SGHRS, CDR2 YFSETQ. CDR3 length equals 14 residues. CDR3 nucleotides: TGCGCCAGCAGCTTGGGCCAGGGGGACAACGAGCAGTACTTC. It is translated as CASSLGQGDNEQYF.

The sample holds one count of this clone. This rearrangement joins TRBV24-1 to TRBJ2-3; D may be TRBD1 (5 bases). Trimming cost V 0 bases and J 2 bases, with 17 bases left between them. CDR1 and CDR2 (germline): KGHDR, SFDVKD. The CDR3 covers 18 residues. In DNA, the CDR3 is TGTGCCACCAGTGATTTGAACAGGAAGGGGCGAGACACAGATACGCAGTATTTT. Amino acids: CATSDLNRKGRDTDTQYF.

This sequence joins TRBV19 and TRBJ1-1, with TRBD1 as a possible D gene (6 bases). Germline values: CDR1 LNHDA, CDR2 SQIVND (reference sequence). Trimming shortened V by 4 bases and J by 0 bases, and 15 bases separated the two germline ends. The CDR3 consists of 16 residues. CDR3 nucleotide sequence: TGTGCCAGTAGTACTCGCTGGACAGCTTTGAACACTGAAGCTTTCTTT. Protein product: CASSTRWTALNTEAFF. The full variable domain, its missing parts supplied by reference TRBV19 and TRBJ1-1, is DGGITQSPKYLFRKEGQNVTLSCEQNLNHDAMYWYRQDPGQGLRLIYYSQIVNDFQKGDIAEGYSVSREKKESFPLTVTSAQKNPTAFYLCASSTRWTALNTEAFFGQGTRLTVV.

The V and J genes are TRBV2 and TRBJ2-7; 8 bases agree with TRBD1. The CDR3 loop spans 13 amino acids. Germline lookup yields CDR1 SNHLY and CDR2 FYNNEI. V lost 2 bases and J lost 6; bases outside the gene matches: 3. The CDR3 region is CASSEQGAGEQYF. CDR3 nucleotides: TGTGCCAGCAGTGAACAGGGGGCGGGCGAGCAGTACTTC.

The chain's CDR3 is CASLAGTGGYGYTF. CDR3 nucleotides: TGTGCCAGCCTTGCGGGGACAGGAGGCTATGGCTACACCTTC. The chain carries TRBV2 and TRBJ1-2; 8 nucleotides agree with TRBD1. The CDR3 length is 14 residues. The V and J ends lost 8 bases and 4 bases, in that order; junction bases with no gene match: 9. The germline CDR1 and CDR2 sequences are SNHLY and FYNNEI. Complete variable domain (other parts from reference TRBV2 and TRBJ1-2): EPEVTQTPSHQVTQMGQEVILRCVPISNHLYFYWYRQILGQKVEFLVSFYNNEISEKSEIFDDQFSVERPDGSNFTLKIRSTKLEDSAMYFCASLAGTGGYGYTFGSGTRLTVV.

This clone was seen only once. V and J are TRBV29-1 and TRBJ1-4; D uncertain. V shed 6 bases and J shed 0 bases, with 8 bases lying between them. Looked up from germline, CDR1 is SQVTM and CDR2 is ANQGSEA. This CDR3 spans 13 amino acids. DNA of the CDR3: TGCAGCGTGCTGGCTGCAACTAATGAAAAACTGTTTTTT. This encodes CSVLAATNEKLFF.